What follows are 6 T cell receptor beta chains derived from one specimen sequenced in a study of human T cells and chemical hapten exposure. TCRdb re-called the RACE reads with MiXCR, one entry per CDR3 protein. The table records around 350,000 distinct CDR3 sequences, approximately 5.8% of them present only once. Time point of the sample: pre-sensitization, week 0. The treatment denotes: therapeutic diphenylcyclopropenone sensitization with weekly scalp DPC. Here the sequenced sample was whole blood, taken in connection with sensitization to the hapten diphenylcyclopropenone (DPC). The receptor set was obtained from a woman aged 18-29 years with alopecia areata. Some clones in this sample may be carry-over from other donors' samples.

At least ten counts were recorded for this clonotype. V usage is TRBV20-1 and J usage is TRBJ1-5, with TRBD1 as a possible D gene (6 bases). The germline gives CDR1 DFQATT, CDR2 SNEGSKA (reference sequence). Between the trimmed V and J ends, which lost 3 bases and 6 bases, there was a span of 15 bases. CDR3 length: 14 amino acids. Written as DNA, the CDR3 is TGCAGTGCTAGTCTCACAGGGCAGGTTCAGCCCCAGCATTTT. Amino acid sequence: CSASLTGQVQPQHF.

This clonotype appeared many times. The chain has TRBV28 and TRBJ1-4; D is unresolved. The CDR3 covers 13 residues. Deletions cut 6 bases from V and 4 bases from J, with 9 bases between. Germline V lookup: CDR1 MDHEN, CDR2 SYDVKM. CDR3 sequence: CASSGELNEKLFF. The CDR3 nucleotides read TGTGCCAGCAGCGGGGAGCTTAATGAAAAACTGTTTTTT.

This clonotype was seen a few times. The genes are TRBV9 and TRBJ1-1, with D possibly TRBD1 on 6 matching bases. V shed 1 base and J shed 3 bases, with 25 bases lying between them. CDR1 is SGDLS and CDR2 is YYNGEE in the germline V gene. CDR3 length equals 19 residues. The CDR3 coding sequence is TGTGCCAGCAGCGTAACCCTTTTGCCAGGGGTTGGTGAGCACACTGAAGCTTTCTTT. Protein sequence: CASSVTLLPGVGEHTEAFF.

In its sample, this clonotype was seen once. Possible read error: a much larger clone is one base away. CDR3: CATVQGMHSYNEQFF. CDR3 bases: TGTGCCACCGTACAGGGGATGCACTCCTACAATGAGCAGTTCTTC. The chain uses TRBV12-3 or TRBV12-4 and TRBJ2-1; 7 nucleotides line up with TRBD1. Trimming at V came to 10 bases and at J to 0 bases, leaving 9 bases not matched to a gene. The CDR3 sequence is 15 residues long.

The chain couples TRBV5-1 to TRBJ2-3; D is perhaps TRBD2 (6 bases). With 0 bases removed from V and 3 bases from J, the gap between germline ends came to 17 bases. This CDR3 has 17 residues. The germline V gene encodes CDR1 SGHRS and CDR2 YFSETQ. The CDR3 spells CASSLEGLLLKTDTQYF. The CDR3 DNA reads as TGCGCCAGCAGCTTGGAGGGACTCCTGTTAAAGACAGATACGCAGTATTTT.

This clonotype came up many times. The rearrangement links TRBV12-5 to TRBJ2-2, with TRBD1 matching 7 bases. With 2 bases clipped from V and 1 base from J, the junction kept 4 bases outside the gene matches. Germline CDR1 reads LGHNT; CDR2 reads FRNRAP. The CDR3 loop spans 16 amino acids. CDR3 in amino acids: CASGLTRTGNTGELFF. CDR3 nucleotide sequence: TGTGCTAGTGGTTTGACCAGGACAGGGAACACCGGGGAGCTGTTTTTT.